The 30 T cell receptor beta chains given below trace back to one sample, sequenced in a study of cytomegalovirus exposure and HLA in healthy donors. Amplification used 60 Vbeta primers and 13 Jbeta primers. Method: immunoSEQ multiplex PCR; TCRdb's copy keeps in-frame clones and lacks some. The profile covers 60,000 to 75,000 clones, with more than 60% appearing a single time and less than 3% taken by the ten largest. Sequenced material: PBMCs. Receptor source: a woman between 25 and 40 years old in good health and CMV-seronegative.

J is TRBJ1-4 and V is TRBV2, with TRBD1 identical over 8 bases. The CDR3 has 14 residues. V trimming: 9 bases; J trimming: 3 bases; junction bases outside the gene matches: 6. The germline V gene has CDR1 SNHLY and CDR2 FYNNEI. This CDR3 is CASKTGGSNEKLFF. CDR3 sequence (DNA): TGTGCCAGTAAAACAGGGGGTTCTAATGAAAAACTGTTTTTT.

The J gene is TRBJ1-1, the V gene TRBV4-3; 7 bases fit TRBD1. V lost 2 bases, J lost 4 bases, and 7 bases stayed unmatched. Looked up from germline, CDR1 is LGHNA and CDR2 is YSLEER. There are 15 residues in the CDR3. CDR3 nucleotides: TGCGCCAGCAGCCAAAACAGGGGTTTTAGCACTGAAGCTTTCTTT. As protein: CASSQNRGFSTEAFF.

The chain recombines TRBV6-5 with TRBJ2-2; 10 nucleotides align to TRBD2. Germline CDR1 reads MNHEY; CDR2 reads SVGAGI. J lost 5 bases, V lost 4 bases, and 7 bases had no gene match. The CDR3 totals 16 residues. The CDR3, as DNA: TGTGCCAGCAGTTCCCGGACTAGCGGAGGGACCGGGGAGCTGTTTTTT. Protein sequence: CASSSRTSGGTGELFF.

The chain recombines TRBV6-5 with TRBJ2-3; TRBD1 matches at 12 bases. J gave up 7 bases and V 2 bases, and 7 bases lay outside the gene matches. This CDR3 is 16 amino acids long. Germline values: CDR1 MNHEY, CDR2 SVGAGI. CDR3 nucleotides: TGTGCCAGCAGTTACGCGGGACAGGGGGCTGAGAATACGCAGTATTTT. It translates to CASSYAGQGAENTQYF.

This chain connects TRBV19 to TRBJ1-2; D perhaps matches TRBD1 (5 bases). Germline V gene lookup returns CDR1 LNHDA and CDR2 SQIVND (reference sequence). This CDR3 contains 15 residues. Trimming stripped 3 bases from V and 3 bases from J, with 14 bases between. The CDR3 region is CASSIRGREDYGYTF. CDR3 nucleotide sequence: TGTGCCAGTAGTATTAGAGGCAGGGAAGACTATGGCTACACCTTC.

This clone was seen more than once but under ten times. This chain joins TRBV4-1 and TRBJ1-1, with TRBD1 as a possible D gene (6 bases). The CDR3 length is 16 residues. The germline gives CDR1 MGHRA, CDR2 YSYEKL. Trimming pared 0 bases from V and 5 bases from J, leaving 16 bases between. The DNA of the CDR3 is TGCGCCAGCAGCCAAGATCTTCAGGGGAAAGGTACTGAAGCTTTCTTT. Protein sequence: CASSQDLQGKGTEAFF.

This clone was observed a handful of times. CDR3 sequence: CASSQDFQTVYGYTF. The DNA of the CDR3 is TGCGCCAGCAGCCAAGACTTCCAGACAGTCTATGGCTACACCTTC. The V and J genes are TRBV4-3 and TRBJ1-2, with D maybe TRBD1 (5 bases). The germline V gene has CDR1 LGHNA and CDR2 YSLEER. The length of the CDR3 is 15 residues. V was pared by 0 bases and J by 4 bases, with 12 bases between.

The chain's CDR3 is CASSYMQKAFF. The CDR3 DNA reads as TGTGCCAGCAGTTACATGCAGAAAGCTTTCTTT. The rearrangement links TRBV6-5 to TRBJ1-1; D not resolved. The CDR3 has 11 residues. Germline V gene data show CDR1 as MNHEY and CDR2 as SVGAGI. The V gene lost 2 bases and the J gene lost 9 bases, with 7 bases spanning the gap.

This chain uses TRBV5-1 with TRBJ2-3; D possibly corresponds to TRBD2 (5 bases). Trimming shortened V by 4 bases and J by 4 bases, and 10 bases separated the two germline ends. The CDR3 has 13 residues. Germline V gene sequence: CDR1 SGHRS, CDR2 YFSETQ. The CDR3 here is CASSGGEADTQYF. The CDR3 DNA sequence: TGCGCCAGCAGCGGAGGAGAAGCAGATACGCAGTATTTT.

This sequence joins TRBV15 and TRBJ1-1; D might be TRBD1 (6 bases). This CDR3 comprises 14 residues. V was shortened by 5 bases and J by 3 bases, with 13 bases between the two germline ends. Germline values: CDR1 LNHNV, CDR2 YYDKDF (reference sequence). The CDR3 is CATSDRREYTEAFF. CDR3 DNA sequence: TGTGCCACCAGCGACAGGCGGGAGTACACTGAAGCTTTCTTT.

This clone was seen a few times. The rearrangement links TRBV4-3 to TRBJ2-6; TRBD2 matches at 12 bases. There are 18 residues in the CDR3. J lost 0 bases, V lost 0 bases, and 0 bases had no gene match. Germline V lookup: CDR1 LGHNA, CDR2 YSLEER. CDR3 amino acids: CASSQEGLAGSGANVLTF. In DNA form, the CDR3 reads TGCGCCAGCAGCCAAGAGGGACTAGCGGGCTCTGGGGCCAACGTCCTGACTTTC.

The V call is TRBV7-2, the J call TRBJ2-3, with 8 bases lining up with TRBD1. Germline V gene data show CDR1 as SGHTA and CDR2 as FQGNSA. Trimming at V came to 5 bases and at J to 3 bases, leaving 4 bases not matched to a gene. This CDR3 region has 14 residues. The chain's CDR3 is CASSRQGRTDTQYF. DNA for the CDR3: TGTGCCAGCAGCCGACAGGGGAGGACAGATACGCAGTATTTT.

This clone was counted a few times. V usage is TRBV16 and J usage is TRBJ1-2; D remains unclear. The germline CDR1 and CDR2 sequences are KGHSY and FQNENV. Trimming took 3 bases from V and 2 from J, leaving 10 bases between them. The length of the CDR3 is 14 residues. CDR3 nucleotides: TGTGCCAGCAGCCAGTACGAGGCAAACTATGGCTACACCTTC. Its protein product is CASSQYEANYGYTF.

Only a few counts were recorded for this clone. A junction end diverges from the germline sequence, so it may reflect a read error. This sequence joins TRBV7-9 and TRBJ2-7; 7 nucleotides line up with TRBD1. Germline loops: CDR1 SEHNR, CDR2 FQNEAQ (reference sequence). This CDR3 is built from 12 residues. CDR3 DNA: TGTTCCAGCAGCTCAGGGGGCTACGAGCAGTACTTC. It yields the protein CSSSSGGYEQYF.

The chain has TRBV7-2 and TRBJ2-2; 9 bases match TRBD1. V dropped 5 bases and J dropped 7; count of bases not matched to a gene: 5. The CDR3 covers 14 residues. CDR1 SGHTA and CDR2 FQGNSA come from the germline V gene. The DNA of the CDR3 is TGTGCCAGCAGCAAGGACAGGGGTGGCGGGGAGCTGTTTTTT. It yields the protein CASSKDRGGGELFF. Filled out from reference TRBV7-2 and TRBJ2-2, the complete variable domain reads GAGVSQSPSNKVTEKGKDVELRCDPISGHTALYWYRQSLGQGLEFLIYFQGNSAPDKSGLPSDRFSAERTGGSVSTLTIQRTQQEDSAVYLCASSKDRGGGELFFGEGSRLTVL.

CDR3 residues: CASSLIPENTEAFF. The CDR3 DNA follows: TGCGCCAGCAGCTTGATTCCAGAGAACACTGAAGCTTTCTTT. The J gene is TRBJ1-1, the V gene TRBV5-1, with D hard to call. The CDR3 has 14 residues. V lost 1 base, J lost 1 base, and 8 bases lay in between. Per germline, CDR1 SGHRS and CDR2 YFSETQ.

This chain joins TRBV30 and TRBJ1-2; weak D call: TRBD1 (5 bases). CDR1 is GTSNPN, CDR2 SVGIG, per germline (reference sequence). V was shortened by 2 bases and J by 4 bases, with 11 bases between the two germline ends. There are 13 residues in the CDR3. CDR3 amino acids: CAWSLGLLYGYTF. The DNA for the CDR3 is TGTGCCTGGAGTTTGGGGCTACTCTATGGCTACACCTTC.

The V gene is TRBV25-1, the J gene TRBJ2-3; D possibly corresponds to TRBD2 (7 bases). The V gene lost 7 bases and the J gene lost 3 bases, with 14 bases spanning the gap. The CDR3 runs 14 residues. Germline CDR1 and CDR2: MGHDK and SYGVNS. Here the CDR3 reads CASKKGGGTDTQYF. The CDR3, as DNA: TGTGCCAGCAAAAAAGGGGGGGGGACAGATACGCAGTATTTT.

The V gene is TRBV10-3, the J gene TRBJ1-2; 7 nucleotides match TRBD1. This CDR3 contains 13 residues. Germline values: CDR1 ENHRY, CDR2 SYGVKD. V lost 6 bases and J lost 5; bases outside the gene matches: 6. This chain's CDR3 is CAIRQGVGYGYTF. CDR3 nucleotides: TGTGCCATCAGGCAGGGGGTTGGGTATGGCTACACCTTC.

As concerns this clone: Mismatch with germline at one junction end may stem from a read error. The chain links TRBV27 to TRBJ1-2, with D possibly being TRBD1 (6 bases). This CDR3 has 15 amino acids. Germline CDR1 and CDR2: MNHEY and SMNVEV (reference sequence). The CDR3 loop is CASSLAPPGGYGYPF. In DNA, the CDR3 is TGTGCCAGCAGTTTAGCACCGCCGGGGGGCTATGGCTACCCCTTC.

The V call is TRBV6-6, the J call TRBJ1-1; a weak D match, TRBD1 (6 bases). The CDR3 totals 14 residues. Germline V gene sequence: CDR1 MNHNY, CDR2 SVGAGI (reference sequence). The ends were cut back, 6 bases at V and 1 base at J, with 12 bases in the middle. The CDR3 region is CASSPTGRNTEAFF. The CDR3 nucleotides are TGTGCCAGCAGCCCTACAGGGAGGAACACTGAAGCTTTCTTT.

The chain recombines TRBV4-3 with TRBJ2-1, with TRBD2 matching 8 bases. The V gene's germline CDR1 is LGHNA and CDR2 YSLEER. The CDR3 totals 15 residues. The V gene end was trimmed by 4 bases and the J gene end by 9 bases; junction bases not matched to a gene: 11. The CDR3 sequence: CASSPTQSGSGEQFF. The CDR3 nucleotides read TGCGCCAGCAGCCCTACACAGAGCGGGAGCGGTGAGCAGTTCTTC.

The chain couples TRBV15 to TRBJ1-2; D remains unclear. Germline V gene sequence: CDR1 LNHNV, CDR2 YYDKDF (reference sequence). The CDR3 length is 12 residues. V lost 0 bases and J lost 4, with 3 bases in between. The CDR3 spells CATSRDSYGYTF. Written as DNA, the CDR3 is TGTGCCACCAGCAGAGATAGCTATGGCTACACCTTC.

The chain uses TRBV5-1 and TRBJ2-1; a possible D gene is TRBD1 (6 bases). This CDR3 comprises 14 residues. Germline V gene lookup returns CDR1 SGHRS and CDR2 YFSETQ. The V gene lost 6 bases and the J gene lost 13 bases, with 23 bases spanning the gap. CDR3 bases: TGCGCCAGCAACAACGGACAGACAGATGGACATCAGTTCTTC. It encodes CASNNGQTDGHQFF.

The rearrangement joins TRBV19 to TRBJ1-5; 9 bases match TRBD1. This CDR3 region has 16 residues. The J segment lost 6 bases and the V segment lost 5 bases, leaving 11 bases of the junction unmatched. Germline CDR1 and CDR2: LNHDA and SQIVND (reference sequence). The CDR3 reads CASSLKGTGISQPQHF. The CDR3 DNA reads TGTGCCAGTAGTCTAAAAGGGACAGGGATAAGTCAGCCCCAGCATTTT.

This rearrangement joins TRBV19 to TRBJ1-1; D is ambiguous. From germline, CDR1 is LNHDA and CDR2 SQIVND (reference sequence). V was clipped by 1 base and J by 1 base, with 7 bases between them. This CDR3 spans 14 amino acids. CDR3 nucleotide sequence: TGTGCCAGTAGTATAGGCGTTGAGAACACTGAAGCTTTCTTT. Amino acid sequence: CASSIGVENTEAFF.

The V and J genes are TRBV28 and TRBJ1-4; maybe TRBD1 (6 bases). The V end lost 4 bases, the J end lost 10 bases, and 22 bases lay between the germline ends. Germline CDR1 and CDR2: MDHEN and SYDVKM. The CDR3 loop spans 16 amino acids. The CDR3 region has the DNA TGTGCCAGCAGTTCCCGGATGGGGGCGAGAGAAAGAAAACTGTTTTTT. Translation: CASSSRMGARERKLFF. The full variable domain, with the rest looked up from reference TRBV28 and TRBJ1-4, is DVKVTQSSRYLVKRTGEKVFLECVQDMDHENMFWYRQDPGLGLRLIYFSYDVKMKEKGDIPEGYSVSREKKERFSLILESASTNQTSMYLCASSSRMGARERKLFFGSGTQLSVL.

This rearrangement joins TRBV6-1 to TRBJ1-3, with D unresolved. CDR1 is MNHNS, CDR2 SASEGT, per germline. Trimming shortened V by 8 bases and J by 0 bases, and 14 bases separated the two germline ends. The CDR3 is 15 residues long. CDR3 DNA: TGTGCCAGCGGGCGACACGGAAGCTCTGGAAACACCATATATTTT. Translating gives CASGRHGSSGNTIYF.

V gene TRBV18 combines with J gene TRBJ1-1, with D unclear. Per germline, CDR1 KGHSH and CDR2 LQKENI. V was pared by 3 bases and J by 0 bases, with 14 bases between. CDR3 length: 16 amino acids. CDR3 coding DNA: TGTGCCAGCTCACCCCCCTCGATGGCGGTGAACACTGAAGCTTTCTTT. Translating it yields CASSPPSMAVNTEAFF.

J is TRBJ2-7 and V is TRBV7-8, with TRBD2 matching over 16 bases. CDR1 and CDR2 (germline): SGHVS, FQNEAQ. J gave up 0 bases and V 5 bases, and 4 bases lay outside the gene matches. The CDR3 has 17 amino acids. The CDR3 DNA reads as TGTGCCAGCAGCCTCGGGACTAGCGGGGGGGCCTCCTACGAGCAGTACTTC. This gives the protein CASSLGTSGGASYEQYF. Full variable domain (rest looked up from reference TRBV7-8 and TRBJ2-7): GAGVSQSPRYKVAKRGQDVALRCDPISGHVSLFWYQQALGQGPEFLTYFQNEAQLDKSGLPSDRFFAERPEGSVSTLKIQRTQQEDSAVYLCASSLGTSGGASYEQYFGPGTRLTVT.